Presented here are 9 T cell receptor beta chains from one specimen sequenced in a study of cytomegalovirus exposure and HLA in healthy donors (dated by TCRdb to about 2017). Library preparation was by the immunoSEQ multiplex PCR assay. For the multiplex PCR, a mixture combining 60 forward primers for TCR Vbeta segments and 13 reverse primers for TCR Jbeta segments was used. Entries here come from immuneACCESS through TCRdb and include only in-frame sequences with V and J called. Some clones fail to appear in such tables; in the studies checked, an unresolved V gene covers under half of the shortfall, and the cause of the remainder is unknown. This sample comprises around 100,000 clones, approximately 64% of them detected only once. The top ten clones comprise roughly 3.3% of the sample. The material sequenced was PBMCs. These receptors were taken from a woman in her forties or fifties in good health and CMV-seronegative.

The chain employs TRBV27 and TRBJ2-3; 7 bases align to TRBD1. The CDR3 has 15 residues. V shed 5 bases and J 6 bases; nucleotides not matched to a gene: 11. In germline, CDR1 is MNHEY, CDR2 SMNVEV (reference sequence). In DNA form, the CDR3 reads TGTGCCAGCAGTCCCAACAGGGGTCACAGGGATACGCAGTATTTT. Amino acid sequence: CASSPNRGHRDTQYF.

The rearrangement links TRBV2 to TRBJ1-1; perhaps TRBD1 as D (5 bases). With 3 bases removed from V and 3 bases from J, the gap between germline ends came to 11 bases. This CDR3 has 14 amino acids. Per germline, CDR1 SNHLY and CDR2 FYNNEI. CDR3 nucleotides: TGTGCCAGCAGTGAGGGCCCAGGGTACACTGAAGCTTTCTTT. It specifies CASSEGPGYTEAFF.

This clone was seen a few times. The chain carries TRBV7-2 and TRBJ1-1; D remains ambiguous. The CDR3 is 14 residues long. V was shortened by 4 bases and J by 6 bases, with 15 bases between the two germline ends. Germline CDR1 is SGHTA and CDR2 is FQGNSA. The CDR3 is CASSSTLRYPEAFF. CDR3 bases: TGTGCCAGCAGCTCTACACTCAGGTACCCTGAAGCTTTCTTT.

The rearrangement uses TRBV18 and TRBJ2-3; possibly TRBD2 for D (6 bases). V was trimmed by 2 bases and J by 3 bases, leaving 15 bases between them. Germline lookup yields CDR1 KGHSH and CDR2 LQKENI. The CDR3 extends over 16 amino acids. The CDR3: CASSPSGRRATDTQYF. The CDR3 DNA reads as TGTGCCAGCTCACCATCAGGCAGGAGGGCGACAGATACGCAGTATTTT.

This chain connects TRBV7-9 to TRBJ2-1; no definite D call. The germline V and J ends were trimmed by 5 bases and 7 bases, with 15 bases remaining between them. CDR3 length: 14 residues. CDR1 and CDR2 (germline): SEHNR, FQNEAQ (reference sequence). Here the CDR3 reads CASSRKFATNEQFF. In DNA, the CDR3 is TGTGCCAGCAGCCGCAAGTTTGCTACTAATGAGCAGTTCTTC.

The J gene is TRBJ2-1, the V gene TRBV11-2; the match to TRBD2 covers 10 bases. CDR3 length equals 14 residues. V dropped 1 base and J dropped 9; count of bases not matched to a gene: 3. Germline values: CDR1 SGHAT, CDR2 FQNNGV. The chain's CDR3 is CASSLALAGGEQFF. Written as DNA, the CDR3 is TGTGCCAGCAGCTTAGCGTTAGCGGGGGGTGAGCAGTTCTTC.

The CDR3 DNA reads as TGTGCCACCAGCAGAGATCGGGGGGTTAATTCACCCCTCCACTTT. Its translation is CATSRDRGVNSPLHF. The rearrangement links TRBV15 to TRBJ1-6, with D possibly matching TRBD1 (5 bases). The ends were cut back, 0 bases at V and 6 bases at J, with 9 bases in the middle. The CDR3 contains 15 residues. Germline V CDR1 and CDR2: LNHNV, YYDKDF (reference sequence). Supplemented by reference TRBV15 and TRBJ1-6, the full variable domain reads DAMVIQNPRYQVTQFGKPVTLSCSQTLNHNVMYWYQQKSSQAPKLLFHYYDKDFNNEADTPDNFQSRRPNTSFCFLDIRSPGLGDTAMYLCATSRDRGVNSPLHFGNGTRLTVT.

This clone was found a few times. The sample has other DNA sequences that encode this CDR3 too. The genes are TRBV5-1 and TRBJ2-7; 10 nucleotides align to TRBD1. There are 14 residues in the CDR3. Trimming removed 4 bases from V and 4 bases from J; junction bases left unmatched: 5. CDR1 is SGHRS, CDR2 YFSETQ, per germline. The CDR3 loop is CASSPDRGRYEQYF. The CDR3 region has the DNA TGCGCCAGCAGCCCCGACAGGGGGCGATACGAGCAGTACTTC. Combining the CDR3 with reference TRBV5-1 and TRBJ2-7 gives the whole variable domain KAGVTQTPRYLIKTRGQQVTLSCSPISGHRSVSWYQQTPGQGLQFLFEYFSETQRNKGNFPGRFSGRQFSNSRSEMNVSTLELGDSALYLCASSPDRGRYEQYFGPGTRLTVT.

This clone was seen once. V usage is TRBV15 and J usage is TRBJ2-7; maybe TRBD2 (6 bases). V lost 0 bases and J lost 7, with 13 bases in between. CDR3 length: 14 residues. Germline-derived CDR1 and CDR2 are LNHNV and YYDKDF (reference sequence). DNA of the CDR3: TGTGCCACCAGCAGAGATCGCGGCGGGGTTGAGCAGTACTTC. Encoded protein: CATSRDRGGVEQYF.